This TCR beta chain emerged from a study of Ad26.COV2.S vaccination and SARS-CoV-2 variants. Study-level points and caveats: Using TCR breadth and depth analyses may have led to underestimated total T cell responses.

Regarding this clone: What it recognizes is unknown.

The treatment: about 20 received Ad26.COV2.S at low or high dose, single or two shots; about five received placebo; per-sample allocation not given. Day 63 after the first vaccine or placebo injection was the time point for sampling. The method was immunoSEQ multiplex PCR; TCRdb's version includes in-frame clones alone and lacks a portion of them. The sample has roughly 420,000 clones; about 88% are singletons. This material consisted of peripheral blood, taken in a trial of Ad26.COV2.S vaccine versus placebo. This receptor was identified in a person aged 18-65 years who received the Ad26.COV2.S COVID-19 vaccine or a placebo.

CDR3 protein: CASSTEPTDTQYF. The CDR3 region has the DNA TGTGCCAGCAGTACAGAACCCACAGATACGCAGTATTTT. V usage is TRBV7-2 and J usage is TRBJ2-3; D is uncertain. The germline gives CDR1 SGHTA, CDR2 FQGNSA. This CDR3 has 13 amino acids. The V gene lost 6 bases and the J gene lost 2 bases, with 9 bases spanning the gap.